These 25 T cell receptor gamma chains were all obtained from the same sample, sequenced in a study of gamma delta lymphoproliferative disorders and STAT genes. TCRdb re-called the multiplex PCR reads through CATT. Of about 2,500 gamma-chain clones in the sample, approximately 10% were seen once. The receptor sequences were amplified from genomic DNA of peripheral blood mononuclear cells. Sequenced sample: blood. These TCRs come from a human donor in good health.

This clone is medium-sized in the sample. The chain couples TRGV3 to TRGJ1 or TRGJ2. TCRdb supplies no J gene; here it was assigned by aligning the nucleotide sequence to germline. This CDR3 region has 15 residues. Unmatched junction bases numbered 6, after V lost 1 base and J lost 0 bases. CDR1 VTNTFY and CDR2 YDVSTARD come from the germline V gene (reference sequence). CDR3: CATWDRYRNYYKKLF. For the CDR3, the DNA is TGTGCCACCTGGGACAGATACAGGAATTATTATAAGAAACTCTTT.

By sample share, this clone is medium-sized. The CDR3 is CATWDGRNYYKKLF. As DNA, the CDR3 is TGTGCCACCTGGGATGGACGGAATTATTATAAGAAACTCTTT. The chain links TRGV4 to TRGJ1 or TRGJ2. The J gene is not listed in TCRdb, so it was assigned here from a DNA match to germline. Trimming took 1 base from V and 0 from J; bases not matched to a gene: 3. This CDR3 is 14 amino acids long. Germline loops: CDR1 EGSTGY, CDR2 YDSYTSSV.

Judged by abundance, this clone is large. The gene calls are TRGV8 and TRGJP2. TCRdb does not report a J gene; here it was assigned by matching the DNA to germline references. Per the germline V gene, CDR1 is VENAVY and CDR2 is YDSYNSRV. This CDR3 is 17 amino acids long. Unmatched junction bases numbered 14, after V lost 6 bases and J lost 1 base. This CDR3 is CATWYGGKTSSDWIKTF. CDR3 bases: TGTGCCACCTGGTACGGGGGGAAAACTAGTAGTGATTGGATCAAGACGTTT.

This clone has a single count. The chain links TRGV10 to TRGJ1 or TRGJ2. The J gene is not listed in TCRdb, so it was assigned here from a DNA match to germline. TRGV10 is an open reading frame whose function is uncertain. V was clipped by 8 bases and J by 11 bases; unmatched bases: 13. The CDR3 sequence is 12 residues long. The CDR3 protein is CAAWDRNWEKLF. The CDR3, as DNA: TGTGCTGCGTGGGATCGAAATTGGGAGAAACTCTTT.

Relative to its sample, this clone is medium-sized. This sequence joins TRGV4 and TRGJ1 or TRGJ2. Here the J gene was assigned by germline matching of the DNA, as TCRdb has none. Germline trimming cut 2 bases from V and 6 bases from J; bases unmatched to any gene: 4. The CDR3 spans 12 residues. Germline CDR1 EGSTGY, CDR2 YDSYTSSV. CDR3 nucleotides: TGTGCCACCTGGGATGTTTGTTATAAGAAACTCTTT. It codes for CATWDVCYKKLF.

This clone is labeled medium-sized. The chain uses TRGV8 and TRGJP2. The J gene comes from matching the DNA to germline here; TCRdb lacks it. The germline gives CDR1 VENAVY, CDR2 YDSYNSRV. J was trimmed by 4 bases and V by 2 bases; bases with no gene match: 1. The length of the CDR3 is 13 residues. CDR3: CATWDNSDWIKTF. In DNA form, the CDR3 reads TGTGCCACCTGGGATAATAGTGATTGGATCAAGACGTTT.

By share, this clone counts as medium-sized. V and J are TRGV8 and TRGJP2. The J gene is absent in TCRdb and was assigned here via DNA matching to germline. The CDR3 sequence is 14 residues long. Germline assignment: CDR1 VENAVY and CDR2 YDSYNSRV. Trimming at V came to 4 bases and at J to 4 bases, leaving 6 bases not matched to a gene. CDR3: CATWEGVSDWIKTF. The CDR3 region has the DNA TGTGCCACCTGGGAGGGGGTTAGTGATTGGATCAAGACGTTT.

This clone is classed as medium-sized (0.01 to 0.1%). Distinct nucleotide sequences in the sample also encode this CDR3. The rearrangement uses TRGV10 and TRGJP1. The J gene, absent from TCRdb, was called here by matching the DNA to germline. TRGV10 is filed as an ORF, its function uncertain. Trimming cost V 8 bases and J 12 bases; bases outside gene matches: 7. This CDR3 is 11 amino acids long. CDR3 bases: TGTGCTGCGTGGGAGAGGAGGTTCAAGATATTT. Translated, it gives CAAWERRFKIF.

In regard to this clone: It is unclear where the CDR3 begins or ends on the DNA, so no DNA is shown, and the CDR3 is as TCRdb lists it. The V gene call reads TRGV9; no J gene was called. The CDR3 is 20 amino acids long, termini counted. Germline V gene sequence: CDR1 GITISATS, CDR2 ISYDGTV (reference sequence). The CDR3: CALWEVMDIIRNSLAVEQHF.

Note on this clone: Sequence at one end of the junction differs from germline and may be a read error. V and J are TRGV5 and TRGJP1. TCRdb does not report a J gene; here it was assigned by matching the DNA to germline references. The CDR3 is made up of 16 amino acids. CDR1 and CDR2 (germline): VINAFY, YDVSNSKD. DNA of the CDR3: TGTGCCACCTGGGACAACCCTTACACCACTGGTTGGGTCAAGATATTT. Amino acids: CATWDNPYTTGWVKIF.

This clone ranks as medium-sized (0.01 to 0.1%). DNA for the CDR3: TGTGCCACCTGGGATAGGAAGGGTTGGTTCAAGATATTT. Translated: CATWDRKGWFKIF. The genes are TRGV8 and TRGJP1. TCRdb gives no J gene; it was assigned here by matching the DNA to germline. The CDR3 sequence is 13 residues long. Per germline, CDR1 VENAVY and CDR2 YDSYNSRV. The J segment lost 8 bases and the V segment lost 0 bases, leaving 3 bases of the junction unmatched.

This clone rates as medium-sized. The V call is TRGV5, the J call TRGJ1 or TRGJ2. TCRdb supplies no J gene; here it was assigned by aligning the nucleotide sequence to germline. The CDR3 is 13 residues long. V was clipped by 2 bases and J by 0 bases; unmatched bases: 1. The germline CDR1 and CDR2 sequences are VINAFY and YDVSNSKD. Here the CDR3 DNA reads TGTGCCACCTGGGACACGAATTATTATAAGAAACTCTTT. Its translation: CATWDTNYYKKLF.

Worth noting for this clone: TCRdb's entry gives the protein of a much larger clone, which mismatches this DNA's translation at residue 12, likely from a read error; the protein reported here is translated from the DNA. The chain is built from TRGV2 and TRGJP1. TCRdb is silent on the J gene; assignment here came from matching the DNA to germline. The CDR3 spans 15 residues. Germline CDR1 EGSNGY, CDR2 YDSYNSKV. CDR3 coding DNA: TGTGCCACCTGGGACGGGCAATCCACTGGTTGGTACAAGATATTT. Protein: CATWDGQSTGWYKIF.

This clone is termed medium-sized. The V and J genes are TRGV9 and TRGJP2. TCRdb gives no J gene; it was assigned here by matching the DNA to germline. CDR1 and CDR2 from the germline V gene are GITISATS and ISYDGTV (reference sequence). The V segment lost 2 bases and the J segment 4 bases; nucleotides outside the gene matches: 7. This CDR3 spans 15 amino acids. CDR3 region: CALWEGVNSDWIKTF. The CDR3 nucleotides are TGTGCCTTGTGGGAGGGGGTTAATAGTGATTGGATCAAGACGTTT.

This clone is judged medium-sized. V gene TRGV2 combines with J gene TRGJ1 or TRGJ2. The J gene was missing in TCRdb and was found by matching the end of the DNA to germline. CDR3 length: 13 residues. The ends lost 2 bases at V and 2 bases at J; junction bases unmatched: 3. CDR1 and CDR2 from the germline V gene are EGSNGY and YDSYNSKV. The CDR3 DNA sequence: TGTGCCACCTGGGACGCGTATTATTATAAGAAACTCTTT. Translated, it gives CATWDAYYYKKLF.

This clone qualifies as medium-sized. The chain combines TRGV3 with TRGJ1 or TRGJ2. In the absence of a J gene in TCRdb, the DNA was matched to germline to assign it here. Germline V gives CDR1 VTNTFY, CDR2 YDVSTARD (reference sequence). There are 11 residues in the CDR3. The V gene end was trimmed by 2 bases and the J gene end by 8 bases; junction bases not matched to a gene: 3. This CDR3 reads CATWDTNKKLF. Written as DNA, the CDR3 is TGTGCCACCTGGGACACGAATAAGAAACTCTTT.

Many counts were recorded for this clone. The chain couples TRGV10 to TRGJ1 or TRGJ2. No J segment appears in TCRdb, so it was assigned here by matching the sequence to germline. TRGV10 is placed among ORFs of uncertain function. The trim removed 8 bases at V and 7 bases at J, leaving 3 bases unmatched. This CDR3 is 10 amino acids long. CDR3 DNA sequence: TGTGCTGCGTGGACCTATAAGAAACTCTTT. This sequence encodes CAAWTYKKLF.

This clone was seen more than once but under ten times. Here the CDR3 DNA reads TGTGCTGCGTGGGATCTCCCCACTGGTTGGTTCAAGATATTT. Protein: CAAWDLPTGWFKIF. V is TRGV10 and J is TRGJP1. In the absence of a J gene in TCRdb, the DNA was matched to germline to assign it here. TRGV10 is placed among ORFs of uncertain function. V lost 8 bases to trimming and J lost 3 bases; unmatched junction nucleotides: 7. The CDR3 has 14 amino acids.

The gene calls are TRGV8 and TRGJP1. TCRdb does not report a J gene; here it was assigned by matching the DNA to germline references. Germline V gives CDR1 VENAVY, CDR2 YDSYNSRV. This CDR3 is 12 amino acids long. J lost 5 bases, V lost 6 bases, and 3 bases had no gene match. The CDR3 DNA follows: TGTGCCACCTGGAATACTGGTTGGTTCAAGATATTT. Residues: CATWNTGWFKIF.

Within the sample, this clone is medium-sized (0.01 to 0.1%). V usage is TRGV4 and J usage is TRGJP. The J gene, missing from TCRdb, was assigned here through DNA to germline matching. Germline V lookup: CDR1 EGSTGY, CDR2 YDSYTSSV. This CDR3 has 18 amino acids. The trim removed 0 bases at V and 7 bases at J, leaving 9 bases unmatched. As DNA, the CDR3 is TGTGCCACCTGGGATGGGCCAGAGAGGGAGTTGGGCAAAAAAATCAAGGTATTT. Encoded protein: CATWDGPERELGKKIKVF.

By frequency in the sample, this clone is medium-sized. The chain is built from TRGV4 and TRGJ1 or TRGJ2. TCRdb carries no J gene annotation; the J gene was assigned here by matching the DNA with germline. The CDR3 is 12 residues long. J lost 6 bases, V lost 6 bases, and 8 bases had no gene match. Germline V CDR1 and CDR2: EGSTGY, YDSYTSSV. The CDR3 sequence: CATWPSPYKKLF. CDR3 nucleotide sequence: TGTGCCACCTGGCCATCCCCTTATAAGAAACTCTTT.

A remark on this clone: The DNA is left out, because the CDR3 cannot be placed on it with certainty; the CDR3 is given as TCRdb lists it. The J segment was not called; the V segment is TRGV4. From germline, CDR1 is EGSTGY and CDR2 YDSYTSSV. The CDR3 adds up to 19 amino acids, both ends counted. CDR3 sequence: CATWARRIIRNSLAVEQHF.

About this clone: The limits of the CDR3 on the DNA are not certain, so only TCRdb's listed CDR3 is given. The V gene is TRGV4, but the J gene lacks a call. Germline V gives CDR1 EGSTGY, CDR2 YDSYTSSV. The CDR3 contains 21 residues when both ends are counted. The CDR3 region is CATWDEPPIIIRNSLAVEQHF.

By share, this clone counts as medium-sized. This chain links TRGV2 with TRGJP1. Assignment of the J gene here rests on matching the DNA to germline, because TCRdb gives none. After removal of 0 bases from V and 5 bases from J, the junction contained 6 bases not matched to a gene. The CDR3 is 15 residues long. Germline V lookup: CDR1 EGSNGY, CDR2 YDSYNSKV. The CDR3 DNA reads TGTGCCACCTGGGACGGGCCTGGGACTGGTTGGTTCAAGATATTT. It yields the protein CATWDGPGTGWFKIF.

The V and J genes are TRGV10 and TRGJP1. In the absence of a J gene in TCRdb, the DNA was matched to germline to assign it here. TRGV10 is classed as an ORF, of uncertain function. This CDR3 is 13 amino acids long. CDR3 amino acids: CATPGGAGWFKIF. For the CDR3, the DNA is TGTGCCACTCCAGGGGGGGCTGGTTGGTTCAAGATATTT.